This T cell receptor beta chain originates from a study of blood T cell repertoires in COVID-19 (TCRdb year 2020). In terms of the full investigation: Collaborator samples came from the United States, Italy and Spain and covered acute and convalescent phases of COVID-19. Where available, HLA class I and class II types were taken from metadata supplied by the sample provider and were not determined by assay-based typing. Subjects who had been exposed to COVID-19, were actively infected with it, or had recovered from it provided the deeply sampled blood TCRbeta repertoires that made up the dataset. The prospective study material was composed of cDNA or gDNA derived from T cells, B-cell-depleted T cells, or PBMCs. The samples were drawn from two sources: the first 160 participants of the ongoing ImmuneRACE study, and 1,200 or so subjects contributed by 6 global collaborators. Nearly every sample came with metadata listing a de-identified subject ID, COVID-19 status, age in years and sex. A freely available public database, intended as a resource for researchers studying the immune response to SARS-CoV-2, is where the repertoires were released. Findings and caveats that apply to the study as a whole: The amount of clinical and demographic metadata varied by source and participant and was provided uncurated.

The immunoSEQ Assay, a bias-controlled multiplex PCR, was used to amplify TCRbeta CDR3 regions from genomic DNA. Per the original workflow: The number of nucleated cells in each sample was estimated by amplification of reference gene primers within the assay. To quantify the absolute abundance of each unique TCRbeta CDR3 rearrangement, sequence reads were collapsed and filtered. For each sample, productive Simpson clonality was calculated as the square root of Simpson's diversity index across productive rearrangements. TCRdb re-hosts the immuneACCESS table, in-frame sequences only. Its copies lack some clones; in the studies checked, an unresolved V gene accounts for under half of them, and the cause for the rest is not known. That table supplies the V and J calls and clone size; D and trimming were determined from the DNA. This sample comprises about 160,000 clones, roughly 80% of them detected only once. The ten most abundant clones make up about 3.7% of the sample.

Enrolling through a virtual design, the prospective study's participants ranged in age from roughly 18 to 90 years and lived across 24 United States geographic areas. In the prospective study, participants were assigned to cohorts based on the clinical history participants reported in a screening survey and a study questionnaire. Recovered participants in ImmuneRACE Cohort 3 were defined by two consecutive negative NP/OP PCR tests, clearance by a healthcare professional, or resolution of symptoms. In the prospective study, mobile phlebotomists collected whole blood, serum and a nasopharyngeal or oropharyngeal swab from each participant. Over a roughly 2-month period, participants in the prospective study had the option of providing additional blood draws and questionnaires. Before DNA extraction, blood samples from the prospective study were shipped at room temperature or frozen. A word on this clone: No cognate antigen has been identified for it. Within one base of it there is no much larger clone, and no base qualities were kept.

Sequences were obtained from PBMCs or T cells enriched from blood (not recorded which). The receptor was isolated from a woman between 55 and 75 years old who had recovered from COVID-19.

This receptor carries the CDR3 CSVIRVTTNYGYTF. Here is the DNA: TGCAGCGTTATTCGGGTAACGACTAACTATGGCTACACCTTC. The rearranged chain carries TRBV29-1 and TRBJ1-2; the D gene cannot be resolved reliably. The cysteine opens and the phenylalanine closes a CDR3 of 14 amino acids. Kept here is only the CDR3 DNA, which spans 42 bases and is read in frame from base 1. V and J are truncated by 5 bases and 0 bases respectively, leaving an intervening sequence of 13 bases. The germline V gene encodes CDR1 SQVTM and CDR2 ANQGSEA. The reference TRBV29-1 and TRBJ1-2 proteins fill in what lies around the CDR3, so the full variable domain reads SAVISQKPSRDICQRGTSLTIQCQVDSQVTMMFWYRQQPGQSLTLIATANQGSEATYESGFVIDKFPISRPNLTFSTLTVSNMSPEDSSIYLCSVIRVTTNYGYTFGSGTRLTVV.